The sequence of this T cell receptor (beta chain) was determined in a study of control samples from healthy donors and cancer patients. Only in-frame clones appear in the TCRdb table, and some are missing; sequencing was by immunoSEQ multiplex PCR. The table includes fewer than 85,000 clones, roughly 91% detected once. This CDR3 spans 14 amino acids. Trimming removed 2 bases from V and 5 bases from J, with 10 bases in between. From germline, CDR1 is SGDLS and CDR2 YYNGEE. This clone has a handful of counts. Sequencing was carried out using blood. The TCR originated in a man aged 25 to 40 in good health. The chain uses TRBV9 and TRBJ2-2; D remains unclear. CDR3: CASSVEVATGELFF. DNA for the CDR3: TGTGCCAGCAGCGTTGAGGTCGCTACCGGGGAGCTGTTTTTT.